A single sample is the source of the 12 T cell receptor beta chains below, sequenced in a study of blood T cell repertoires in COVID-19. TCRdb keeps only in-frame clones here, not all; method: immunoSEQ multiplex PCR. The sample has approximately 230,000 clones, more than 75% seen once. The specimen was PBMCs or T cells enriched from blood (not recorded which). Every receptor here comes from a man aged 18 to 30 who had recovered from COVID-19.

V gene TRBV30 combines with J gene TRBJ2-7, with unresolved D. There are 12 residues in the CDR3. Trimming stripped 2 bases from V and 6 bases from J, with 11 bases between. The germline V gene encodes CDR1 GTSNPN and CDR2 SVGIG (reference sequence). The CDR3 spells CAWSQRSGEQYF. As DNA, the CDR3 is TGTGCCTGGAGTCAGAGGTCGGGCGAGCAGTACTTC.

The chain uses TRBV5-1 and TRBJ2-7, with 9 bases lining up with TRBD1. The CDR3 has 16 amino acids. The germline CDR1 and CDR2 sequences are SGHRS and YFSETQ. Losses at the gene ends were 4 bases for V and 3 bases for J; bases not matched to a gene: 11. The CDR3 region has the DNA TGCGCCAGCAGCCTCCTACCGGACAGGGGATTCTACGAGCAGTACTTC. Residues: CASSLLPDRGFYEQYF.

The rearrangement uses TRBV5-1 and TRBJ2-2; 7 bases are a match to TRBD2. The CDR3 spans 16 residues. Germline trimming cut 1 base from V and 5 bases from J; bases unmatched to any gene: 8. Germline V lookup: CDR1 SGHRS, CDR2 YFSETQ. In DNA, the CDR3 is TGCGCCAGCAGCTTGTCGCCTAGCGGTACGACCGGGGAGCTGTTTTTT. It encodes CASSLSPSGTTGELFF.

The genes are TRBV2 and TRBJ2-6, with D maybe TRBD2 (6 bases). Trimming removed 7 bases from V and 4 bases from J, with 14 bases in between. The CDR3 has 15 amino acids. Germline-derived CDR1 and CDR2 are SNHLY and FYNNEI. The CDR3 reads CASTLGGSGANVLTF. In nucleotides, the CDR3 is TGTGCCAGCACCCTTGGGGGGTCCGGGGCCAACGTCCTGACTTTC.

J is TRBJ1-2 and V is TRBV10-3; TRBD1 matches at 10 bases. V lost 3 bases and J lost 6; bases outside the gene matches: 7. The CDR3 contains 15 residues. The germline V gene has CDR1 ENHRY and CDR2 SYGVKD. The CDR3 bases are TGTGCCATCAGTGACCCTGGACAGGGGGGGGATGGCTACACCTTC. Encoded protein: CAISDPGQGGDGYTF.

The V and J genes are TRBV5-5 and TRBJ1-2, with D possibly matching TRBD1 (5 bases). V was pared by 5 bases and J by 2 bases, with 16 bases between. This CDR3 region has 15 residues. Germline V gives CDR1 SGHKS, CDR2 YYEKEE (reference sequence). The CDR3 DNA sequence: TGTGCCAGCAGTCCTTCCCCGACAGACAACTATGGCTACACCTTC. Translation: CASSPSPTDNYGYTF.

J is TRBJ1-4 and V is TRBV5-6; D might be TRBD1 (5 bases). CDR1 is SGHDT, CDR2 YYEEEE, per germline. The ends were cut back, 0 bases at V and 7 bases at J, with 16 bases in the middle. The CDR3 sequence is 16 residues long. CDR3 in DNA: TGTGCCAGCAGCTTGGCCGGTTCACAGGTTCTTGAAAAACTGTTTTTT. It is translated as CASSLAGSQVLEKLFF. Supplemented by reference TRBV5-6 and TRBJ1-4, the full variable domain reads DAGVTQSPTHLIKTRGQQVTLRCSPKSGHDTVSWYQQALGQGPQFIFQYYEEEERQRGNFPDRFSGHQFPNYSSELNVNALLLGDSALYLCASSLAGSQVLEKLFFGSGTQLSVL.

The chain has TRBV18 and TRBJ2-2, with D uncertain. Trimming took off 8 bases at V and 1 base at J, with 14 bases between the two ends. This CDR3 spans 15 amino acids. Looked up from germline, CDR1 is KGHSH and CDR2 is LQKENI. The chain's CDR3 is CASLPPAKNTGELFF. The CDR3 DNA reads TGTGCCAGCCTACCACCAGCCAAGAACACCGGGGAGCTGTTTTTT. The full variable domain, its missing parts supplied by reference TRBV18 and TRBJ2-2, is NAGVMQNPRHLVRRRGQEARLRCSPMKGHSHVYWYRQLPEEGLKFMVYLQKENIIDESGMPKERFSAEFPKEGPSILRIQQVVRGDSAAYFCASLPPAKNTGELFFGEGSRLTVL.

The chain carries TRBV5-6 and TRBJ2-7; D is perhaps TRBD2 (5 bases). CDR1 is SGHDT, CDR2 YYEEEE, per germline. There are 15 residues in the CDR3. Trimming cost V 4 bases and J 4 bases, with 18 bases left between them. This CDR3 reads CASSKAGPGVYEQYF. The CDR3 nucleotides are TGTGCCAGCAGCAAGGCGGGCCCCGGTGTGTACGAGCAGTACTTC.

The J gene is TRBJ2-1, the V gene TRBV7-3; maybe TRBD1 (6 bases). V lost 5 bases to trimming and J lost 1 base, with 12 bases between them. The CDR3 covers 15 residues. From germline, CDR1 is SGHTA and CDR2 FQGTGA. The CDR3: CASSITGMSYNEQFF. In nucleotides, the CDR3 is TGTGCCAGCAGCATTACAGGGATGTCCTACAATGAGCAGTTCTTC.

In its sample, this clone was seen once. The rearrangement links TRBV6-4 to TRBJ1-1; D possibly corresponds to TRBD1 (5 bases). This CDR3 spans 12 amino acids. Looked up from germline, CDR1 is MRHNA and CDR2 is SNTAGT. V lost 8 bases to trimming and J lost 1 base, with 8 bases between them. This CDR3 reads CASPTGNTEAFF. The CDR3 nucleotides are TGTGCCAGCCCCACAGGGAACACTGAAGCTTTCTTT.

J is TRBJ2-7 and V is TRBV7-9; TRBD2 matches 9 bases. V gave up 6 bases and J gave up 2 bases; unmatched junction bases: 8. The CDR3 covers 15 residues. CDR1 SEHNR and CDR2 FQNEAQ come from the germline V gene (reference sequence). The DNA of the CDR3 is TGTGCCAGCAGTCAGATAGCGGGAGCCCCCTACGAGCAGTACTTC. It encodes CASSQIAGAPYEQYF.